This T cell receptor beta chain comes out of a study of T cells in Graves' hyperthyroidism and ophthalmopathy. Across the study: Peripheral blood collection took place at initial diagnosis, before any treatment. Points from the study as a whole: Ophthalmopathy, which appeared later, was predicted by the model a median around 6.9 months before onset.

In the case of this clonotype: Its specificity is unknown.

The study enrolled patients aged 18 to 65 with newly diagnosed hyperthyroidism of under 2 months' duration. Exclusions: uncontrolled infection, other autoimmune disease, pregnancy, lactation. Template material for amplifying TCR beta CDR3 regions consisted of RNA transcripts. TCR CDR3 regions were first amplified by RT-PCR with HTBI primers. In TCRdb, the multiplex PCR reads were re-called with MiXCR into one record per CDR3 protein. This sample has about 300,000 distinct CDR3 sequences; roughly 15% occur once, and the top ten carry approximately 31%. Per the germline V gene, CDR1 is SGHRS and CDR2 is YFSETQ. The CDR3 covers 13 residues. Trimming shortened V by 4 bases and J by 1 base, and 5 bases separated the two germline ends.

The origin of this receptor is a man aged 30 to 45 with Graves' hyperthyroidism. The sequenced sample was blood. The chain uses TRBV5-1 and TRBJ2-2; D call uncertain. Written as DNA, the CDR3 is TGCGCCAGCAGCCGGCAGAACACCGGGGAGCTGTTTTTT. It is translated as CASSRQNTGELFF.